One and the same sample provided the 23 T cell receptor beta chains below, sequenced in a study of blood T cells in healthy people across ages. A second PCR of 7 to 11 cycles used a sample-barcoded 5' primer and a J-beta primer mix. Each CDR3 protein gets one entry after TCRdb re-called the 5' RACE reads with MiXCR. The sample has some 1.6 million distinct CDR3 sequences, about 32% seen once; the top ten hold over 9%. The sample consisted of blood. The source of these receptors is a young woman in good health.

The CDR3, as DNA: TGCAGTGCTAGGGGACAGGGGAACTACGAGCAGTACTTC. This sequence encodes CSARGQGNYEQYF. The chain links TRBV20-1 to TRBJ2-7; 10 bases are a match to TRBD1. With 3 bases clipped from V and 3 bases from J, the junction kept 2 bases outside the gene matches. Germline lookup yields CDR1 DFQATT and CDR2 SNEGSKA (reference sequence). This CDR3 is built from 13 residues.

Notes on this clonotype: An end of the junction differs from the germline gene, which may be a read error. The DNA of the CDR3 is TGCAGTGCTCTCGGGACAGTAACTACCTACGGGCAGTACTTC. Protein: CSALGTVTTYGQYF. The V gene is TRBV20-1, the J gene TRBJ2-7; 7 nucleotides line up with TRBD1. The CDR3 spans 14 residues. Germline-derived CDR1 and CDR2 are DFQATT and SNEGSKA (reference sequence).

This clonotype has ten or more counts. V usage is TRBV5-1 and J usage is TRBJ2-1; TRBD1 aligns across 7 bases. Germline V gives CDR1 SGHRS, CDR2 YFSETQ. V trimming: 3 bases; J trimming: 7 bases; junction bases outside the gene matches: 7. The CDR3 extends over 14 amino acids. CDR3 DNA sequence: TGCGCCAGCAGCTCGAGGGGGCCGACGAATGAGCAGTTCTTC. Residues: CASSSRGPTNEQFF.

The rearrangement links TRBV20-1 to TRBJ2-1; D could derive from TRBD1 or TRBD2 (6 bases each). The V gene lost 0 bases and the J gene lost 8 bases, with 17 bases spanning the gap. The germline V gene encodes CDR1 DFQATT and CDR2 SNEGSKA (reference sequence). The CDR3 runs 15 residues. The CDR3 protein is CSARDPSGAGDEQFF. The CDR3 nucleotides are TGCAGTGCTAGAGATCCGTCGGGGGCTGGGGATGAGCAGTTCTTC.

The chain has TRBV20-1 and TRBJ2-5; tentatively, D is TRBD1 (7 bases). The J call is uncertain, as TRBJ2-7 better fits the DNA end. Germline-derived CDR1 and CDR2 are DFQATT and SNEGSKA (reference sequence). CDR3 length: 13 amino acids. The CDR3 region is CSIRRRGLYEQYF. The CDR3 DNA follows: TGCAGTATCCGGAGGAGGGGGCTCTACGAGCAGTACTTC.

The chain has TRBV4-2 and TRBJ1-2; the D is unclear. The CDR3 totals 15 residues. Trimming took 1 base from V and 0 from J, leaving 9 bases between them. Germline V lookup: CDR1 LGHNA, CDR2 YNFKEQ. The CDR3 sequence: CASSQAWQPNYGYTF. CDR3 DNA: TGTGCCAGCAGCCAAGCGTGGCAGCCTAACTATGGCTACACCTTC.

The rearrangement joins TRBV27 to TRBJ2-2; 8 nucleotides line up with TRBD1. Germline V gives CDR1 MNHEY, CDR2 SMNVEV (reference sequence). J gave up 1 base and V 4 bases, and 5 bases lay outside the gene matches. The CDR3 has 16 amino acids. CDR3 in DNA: TGTGCCAGCAGTTGGACAGGGATCTTGAACACCGGGGAGCTGTTTTTT. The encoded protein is CASSWTGILNTGELFF.

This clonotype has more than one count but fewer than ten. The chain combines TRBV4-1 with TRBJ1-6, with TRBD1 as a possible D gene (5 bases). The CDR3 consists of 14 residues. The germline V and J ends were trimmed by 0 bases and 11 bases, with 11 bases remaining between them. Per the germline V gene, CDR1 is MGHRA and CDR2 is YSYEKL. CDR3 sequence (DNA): TGCGCCAGCAGCCAAGATGGGGCGGTTCCACCCCTCCACTTT. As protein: CASSQDGAVPPLHF.

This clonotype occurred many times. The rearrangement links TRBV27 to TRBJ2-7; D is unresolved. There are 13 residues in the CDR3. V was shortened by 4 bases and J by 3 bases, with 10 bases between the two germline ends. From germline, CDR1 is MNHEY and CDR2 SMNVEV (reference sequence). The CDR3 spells CASSSGGDYEQYF. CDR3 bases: TGTGCCAGCAGTTCCGGTGGGGACTACGAGCAGTACTTC.

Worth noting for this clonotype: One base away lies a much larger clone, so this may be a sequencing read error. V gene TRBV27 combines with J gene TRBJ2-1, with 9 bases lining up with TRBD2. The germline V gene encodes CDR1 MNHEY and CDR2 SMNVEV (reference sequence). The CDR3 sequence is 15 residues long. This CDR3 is CASSLVAGAGNDQFF. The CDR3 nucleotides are TGTGCCAGCAGTTTGGTAGCGGGAGCGGGTAATGATCAGTTCTTC.

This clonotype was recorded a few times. The CDR3 bases are TGTGCCAGCAGCTTATGGGGGACAGGGGCGGAAGAGCAGTACTTC. It yields the protein CASSLWGTGAEEQYF. V usage is TRBV7-9 and J usage is TRBJ2-7, with TRBD1 matching over 10 bases. The germline V gene has CDR1 SEHNR and CDR2 FQNEAQ (reference sequence). Trimming removed 2 bases from V and 7 bases from J; junction bases left unmatched: 8. This CDR3 is built from 15 residues.

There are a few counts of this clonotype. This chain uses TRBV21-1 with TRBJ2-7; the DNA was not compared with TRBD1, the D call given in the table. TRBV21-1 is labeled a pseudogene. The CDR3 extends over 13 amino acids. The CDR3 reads CAVRAGGSYEQYF. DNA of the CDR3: TGTGCCGTTCGAGCAGGGGGTTCCTACGAGCAGTACTTC.

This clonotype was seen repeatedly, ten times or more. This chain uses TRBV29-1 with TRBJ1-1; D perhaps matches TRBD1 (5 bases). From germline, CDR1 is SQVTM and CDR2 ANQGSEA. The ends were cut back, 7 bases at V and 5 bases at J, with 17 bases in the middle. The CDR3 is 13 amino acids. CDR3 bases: TGCAGCGCCTTCAGGGCCGTGGGTACTGAAGCTTTCTTT. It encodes CSAFRAVGTEAFF. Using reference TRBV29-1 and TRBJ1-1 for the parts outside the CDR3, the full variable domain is SAVISQKPSRDICQRGTSLTIQCQVDSQVTMMFWYRQQPGQSLTLIATANQGSEATYESGFVIDKFPISRPNLTFSTLTVSNMSPEDSSIYLCSAFRAVGTEAFFGQGTRLTVV.

CDR3 DNA sequence: TGTGCCGAGGGACAGGGGACCTACGAGCAGTACTTC. Translated, it gives CAEGQGTYEQYF. The J gene is TRBJ2-7, the V gene TRBV6-1, with TRBD1 matching over 10 bases. Germline V gene lookup returns CDR1 MNHNS and CDR2 SASEGT. V lost 11 bases, J lost 2 bases, and 3 bases stayed unmatched. This CDR3 comprises 12 residues.

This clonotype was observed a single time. The CDR3 protein is CATRLAGATITDTQYF. CDR3 DNA: TGTGCCACCAGACTAGCGGGAGCGACTATCACAGATACGCAGTATTTT. V and J are TRBV6-2 or TRBV6-3 and TRBJ2-3; 12 bases match TRBD2. Germline loops: CDR1 MNHEY, CDR2 SVGEGT. Losses at the gene ends were 10 bases for V and 2 bases for J; bases not matched to a gene: 10. The CDR3 spans 16 residues.

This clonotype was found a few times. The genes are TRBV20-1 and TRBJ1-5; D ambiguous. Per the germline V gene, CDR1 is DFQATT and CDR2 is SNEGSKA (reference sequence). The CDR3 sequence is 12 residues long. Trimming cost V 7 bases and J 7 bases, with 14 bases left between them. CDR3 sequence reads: CSDRSGNQPQHF. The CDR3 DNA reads TGCAGTGACCGGTCGGGGAACCAGCCCCAGCATTTT.

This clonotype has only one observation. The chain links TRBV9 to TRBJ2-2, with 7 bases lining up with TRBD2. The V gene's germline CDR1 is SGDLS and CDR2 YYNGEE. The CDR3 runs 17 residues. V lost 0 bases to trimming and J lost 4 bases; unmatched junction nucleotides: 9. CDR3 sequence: CASSVGSSGAITGELFF. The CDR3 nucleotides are TGTGCCAGCAGCGTAGGTTCGAGCGGGGCAATCACCGGGGAGCTGTTTTTT.

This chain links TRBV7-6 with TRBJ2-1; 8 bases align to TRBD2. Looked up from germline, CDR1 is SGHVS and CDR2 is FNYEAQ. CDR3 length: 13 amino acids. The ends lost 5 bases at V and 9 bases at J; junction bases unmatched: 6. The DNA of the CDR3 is TGTGCCAGCAGCCAGATCAGCGGGAGTGAGCAGTTCTTC. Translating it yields CASSQISGSEQFF.

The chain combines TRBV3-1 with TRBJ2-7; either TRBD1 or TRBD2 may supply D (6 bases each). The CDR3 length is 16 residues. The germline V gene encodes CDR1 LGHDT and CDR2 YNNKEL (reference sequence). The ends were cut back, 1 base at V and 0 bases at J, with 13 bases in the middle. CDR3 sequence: CASSQVGGGPSYEQYF. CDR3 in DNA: TGTGCCAGCAGCCAAGTTGGAGGGGGGCCCTCCTACGAGCAGTACTTC.

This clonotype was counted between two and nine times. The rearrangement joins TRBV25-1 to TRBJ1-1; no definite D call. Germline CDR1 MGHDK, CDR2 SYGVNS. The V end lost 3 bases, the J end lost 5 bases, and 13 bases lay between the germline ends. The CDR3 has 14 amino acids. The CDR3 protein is CASSDTIRTTEAFF. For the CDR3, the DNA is TGTGCCAGCAGTGACACCATAAGAACAACTGAAGCTTTCTTT.

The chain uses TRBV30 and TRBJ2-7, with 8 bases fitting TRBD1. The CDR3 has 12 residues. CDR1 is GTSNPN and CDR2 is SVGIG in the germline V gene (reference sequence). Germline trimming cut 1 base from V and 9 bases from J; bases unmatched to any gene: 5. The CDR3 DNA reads TGTGCCTGGAGTGGGACAGGGTGGGTGCAGTACTTC. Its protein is CAWSGTGWVQYF.

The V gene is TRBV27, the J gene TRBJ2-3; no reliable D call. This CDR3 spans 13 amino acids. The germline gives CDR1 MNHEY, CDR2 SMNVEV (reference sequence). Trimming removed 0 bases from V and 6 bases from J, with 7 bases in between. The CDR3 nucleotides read TGTGCCAGCAGTTTATCTATGTTGGATACGCAGTATTTT. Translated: CASSLSMLDTQYF.

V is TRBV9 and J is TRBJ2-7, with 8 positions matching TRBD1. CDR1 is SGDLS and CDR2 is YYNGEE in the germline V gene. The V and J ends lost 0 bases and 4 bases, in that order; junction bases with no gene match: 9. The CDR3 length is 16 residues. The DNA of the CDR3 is TGTGCCAGCAGCGTAGGGGCGACAGGGGAAGGGTACGAGCAGTACTTC. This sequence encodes CASSVGATGEGYEQYF. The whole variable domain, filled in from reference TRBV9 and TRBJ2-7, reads DSGVTQTPKHLITATGQRVTLRCSPRSGDLSVYWYQQSLDQGLQFLIQYYNGEERAKGNILERFSAQQFPDLHSELNLSSLELGDSALYFCASSVGATGEGYEQYFGPGTRLTVT.